The TCR beta chain under discussion was sequenced for a study of blood T cell repertoires in COVID-19. Turning to the study itself: T cells, B-cell-depleted T cells, or PBMCs provided the cDNA or gDNA that served as material.

As processed by the authors: Nucleated cell number was recorded as an estimate derived from reference gene primer amplification. Sequencing used immunoSEQ multiplex PCR; TCRdb keeps in-frame clones, though not all of them. The V and J calls and clone size come from that table; D and trimming were worked out from the DNA. Of about 59,000 clones detected, approximately 82% appear once; the ten largest clones hold around 12%. V shed 6 bases, J shed 9 bases, and the junction held 17 bases outside the gene matches. The germline CDR1 and CDR2 sequences are MNHEY and SMNVEV (reference sequence). The CDR3 sequence is 16 residues long.

Sequences were obtained from peripheral blood. The source of this sequence is a man aged 80 or over with acute or convalescent COVID-19. The chain combines TRBV27 with TRBJ2-1; 7 bases fit TRBD1. The CDR3: CASRTLNRGVGGEQFF. The CDR3 bases are TGTGCCAGCAGGACCTTGAACAGGGGCGTAGGGGGTGAGCAGTTCTTC.